This T cell receptor beta chain was sequenced during a study of T cells expressing NK-cell markers. The CDR3 has 13 amino acids. Germline V CDR1 and CDR2: DFQATT, SNEGSKA (reference sequence). From the 5' RACE reads, TCRdb lists one entry per CDR3 protein and no DNA. This table lists about 430,000 distinct CDR3 sequences. The clonotype was recovered from a woman between 45 and 65 years old in good health. This sequence joins TRBV20-1 and TRBJ2-3. Input material: blood T cells: a sorted CD56 or NKG2C T cell subset, CD4+ or CD8+ T cells, or bulk PBMC T cells (not recorded which). The CDR3 spells CSARAIVGSGQYF.